The entry below describes one TCR beta chain. As yet, its antigen is unknown. These data originate in a study of cytomegalovirus exposure and HLA in healthy donors. 60 Vbeta and 13 Jbeta primers were used in PCR. This table comes from immunoSEQ multiplex PCR, and its TCRdb copy is limited to in-frame clones, with some not included. Altogether 120,000 to 150,000 clones are present, just under 75% being singletons, with the ten largest covering about 1.5%. The study, taken as a whole, reports: Further analysis, carried out later, found HLA-associated TCR beta chains more clonally expanded than equally common other chains.

CDR3 length: 15 residues. Germline V gene sequence: CDR1 MDHEN, CDR2 SYDVKM. V lost 4 bases, J lost 5 bases, and 5 bases stayed unmatched. This chain joins TRBV28 and TRBJ2-3, with 11 bases matching TRBD1. The sequence was collected from a woman aged 18-29 years in good health and CMV-seronegative. Input material: PBMCs. In DNA, the CDR3 is TGTGCCAGCAGTTACGGACAGGGGGCGGGAGATACGCAGTATTTT. It specifies CASSYGQGAGDTQYF.